The 18 T cell receptor beta chains listed next were all sequenced from one sample in a study of response to subunit inactivated influenza vaccine (dated by TCRdb to 2016 to 2018). Receptor amplification or capture employed RT-PCR. TCRdb records Illumina HiSeq 2500 as the sequencer. TCRdb reprocessed the public reads (quality trimming at Q25 with fastp, clone calling with MiXCR) and kept in-frame beta chains. CDR3 protein duplicates are merged, each entry listing the most common genes and DNA. In this sample the table shows 200,000 to 250,000 distinct CDR3 sequences, 9% to 15% of which occur a single time. Together, the top ten hold more than 7% of the sample. The sample was non-naive T cells sorted from PBMCs, taken around 14 days before vaccination. This specimen's cell subset or site label, per the study, means: memory T cell fraction. These receptors were collected from a man aged 45-65 years who received an inactivated influenza vaccine. Donor details come from another sample of the same person, matched by shared clones.

This chain links TRBV20-1 with TRBJ2-5, with 7 bases that match TRBD1. Trimming took 1 base from V and 9 from J; bases not matched to a gene: 11. Germline assignment: CDR1 DFQATT and CDR2 SNEGSKA (reference sequence). CDR3 length: 14 residues. The CDR3 bases are TGCAGTGCTAGAGCGACGACAGGGCCCAGGGCCCAGTACTTC. Translating gives CSARATTGPRAQYF.

The sample holds many counts of this clonotype. The CDR3 nucleotides read TGTGCCAGCAGCTTAGATTTTCGGCCCCTCACTGCCGGGGAGCTGTTTTTT. It codes for CASSLDFRPLTAGELFF. V is TRBV11-2 and J is TRBJ2-2; the D is unclear. This CDR3 has 17 amino acids. The germline V gene encodes CDR1 SGHAT and CDR2 FQNNGV. V was trimmed by 0 bases and J by 6 bases, leaving 17 bases between them.

This clonotype has more than one count but fewer than ten. The chain combines TRBV4-2 with TRBJ1-2; D ambiguous. The CDR3 runs 14 residues. Germline assignment: CDR1 LGHNA and CDR2 YNFKEQ. Trimming cost V 0 bases and J 3 bases, with 8 bases left between them. CDR3 in DNA: TGTGCCAGCAGCCAAGAAAGGGATTACTATGGCTACACCTTC. It encodes CASSQERDYYGYTF.

The CDR3 spells CASSWNPDTQYF. The CDR3, as DNA: TGTGCCAGCAGCTGGAACCCAGATACGCAGTATTTT. J is TRBJ2-3 and V is TRBV7-9; D is unclear. Trimming removed 4 bases at V and 4 bases at J, with 6 bases between. Germline CDR1 and CDR2: SEHNR and FQNEAQ (reference sequence). The CDR3 spans 12 residues.

This clonotype was picked up many times. The chain carries TRBV4-3 and TRBJ1-3, with D hard to call. With 4 bases removed from V and 0 bases from J, the gap between germline ends came to 7 bases. Germline values: CDR1 LGHNA, CDR2 YSLEER. CDR3 size: 14 residues. CDR3 bases: TGCGCCAGCAGCCGGACGGGCTCTGGAAACACCATATATTTT. Protein product: CASSRTGSGNTIYF.

This chain joins TRBV7-3 and TRBJ2-2, with 10 nucleotides matching TRBD2. The V gene's germline CDR1 is SGHTA and CDR2 FQGTGA. With 7 bases clipped from V and 4 bases from J, the junction kept 12 bases outside the gene matches. CDR3 length: 17 amino acids. The CDR3 DNA reads TGTGCCAGCACCTCAGGCGGGAGCGGGAGGGGCACCGGGGAGCTGTTTTTT. It yields the protein CASTSGGSGRGTGELFF.

This clonotype was counted only a few times. The rearrangement links TRBV20-1 to TRBJ2-3; D might be TRBD2 (6 bases). From germline, CDR1 is DFQATT and CDR2 SNEGSKA (reference sequence). V lost 3 bases to trimming and J lost 6 bases, with 13 bases between them. The length of the CDR3 is 13 residues. The DNA of the CDR3 is TGCAGTGCTAGCCCTTGGGGGGAGGATACGCAGTATTTT. As protein: CSASPWGEDTQYF.

J is TRBJ2-4 and V is TRBV2, with D unclear. Trimming removed 4 bases at V and 2 bases at J, with 18 bases between. The CDR3 length is 17 residues. Germline lookup yields CDR1 SNHLY and CDR2 FYNNEI. CDR3: CASSALTRTSTKNIQYF. CDR3 bases: TGTGCCAGCAGTGCCCTAACAAGGACCTCAACCAAAAACATTCAGTACTTC.

The chain carries TRBV7-6 and TRBJ1-2, with a weak D call TRBD1 (5 bases). Deletions cut 4 bases from V and 5 bases from J, with 11 bases between. This CDR3 has 13 residues. Germline loops: CDR1 SGHVS, CDR2 FNYEAQ. The CDR3 region is CASSSRGGYGYTF. CDR3 nucleotide sequence: TGTGCCAGCAGCTCGAGGGGTGGATATGGCTACACCTTC.

The chain carries TRBV5-6 and TRBJ2-2, with 8 bases identical to TRBD2. This CDR3 comprises 15 residues. Germline loops: CDR1 SGHDT, CDR2 YYEEEE. The junction had 5 bases not matched to a gene; V was cut back by 2 bases and J by 5 bases. The CDR3 DNA reads as TGTGCCAGCAGCTTCGGGGGGGCGCGAACCGGGGAGCTGTTTTTT. It specifies CASSFGGARTGELFF.

This clonotype came up a few times. Relative to the germline gene, one junction end is altered; a read error may explain this. The V and J genes are TRBV7-2 and TRBJ2-5; 11 bases are a match to TRBD2. Germline CDR1 and CDR2: SGHTA and FQGNSA. The CDR3 has 15 residues. The CDR3: CASGLTSGVQETQYF. The CDR3 DNA reads TGTGCCAGCGGCTTGACTAGCGGGGTCCAAGAGACCCAGTACTTC.

The chain recombines TRBV5-1 with TRBJ2-7; D is perhaps TRBD2 (5 bases). The germline CDR1 and CDR2 sequences are SGHRS and YFSETQ. V was pared by 0 bases and J by 3 bases, with 13 bases between. The CDR3 sequence is 15 residues long. CDR3 region: CASSLGRGRDYEQYF. CDR3 bases: TGCGCCAGCAGCTTGGGACGGGGTAGGGACTACGAGCAGTACTTC.

The chain uses TRBV3-1 and TRBJ1-6; the D gene is possibly TRBD1 (6 bases). Trimming pared 6 bases from V and 7 bases from J, leaving 19 bases between. The CDR3 is made up of 16 amino acids. In germline, CDR1 is LGHDT, CDR2 YNNKEL (reference sequence). The CDR3 DNA sequence: TGTGCCAGCAGTCGACAGGAAGAGGTCCTCAATTCACCCCTCCACTTT. Amino acids: CASSRQEEVLNSPLHF.

This rearrangement joins TRBV20-1 to TRBJ2-2; 12 bases are a match to TRBD2. This CDR3 comprises 15 residues. Germline-derived CDR1 and CDR2 are DFQATT and SNEGSKA (reference sequence). V was pared by 3 bases and J by 5 bases, with 4 bases of the junction left unmatched. CDR3 in amino acids: CSASPSGRGTGELFF. The CDR3 nucleotides read TGCAGTGCTAGCCCTAGCGGGAGGGGGACCGGGGAGCTGTTTTTT.

This clonotype was detected many times. The chain couples TRBV29-1 to TRBJ2-1; unclear D gene. V was cut by 4 bases and J by 7 bases, with 11 bases left in between. CDR3 length: 12 residues. Germline CDR1 and CDR2: SQVTM and ANQGSEA. CDR3 protein: CSVVPTLNEQFF. CDR3 DNA sequence: TGCAGCGTTGTCCCCACTTTGAATGAGCAGTTCTTC.

This clonotype was recorded many times. The chain is built from TRBV4-1 and TRBJ2-1, with TRBD2 matching 7 bases. CDR3 length: 15 residues. From germline, CDR1 is MGHRA and CDR2 YSYEKL. Germline trimming cut 6 bases from V and 7 bases from J; bases unmatched to any gene: 12. CDR3 in amino acids: CASRRDSAGGNEQFF. Here the CDR3 DNA reads TGCGCCAGCAGGCGGGACTCCGCCGGGGGGAATGAGCAGTTCTTC.

As DNA, the CDR3 is TGCGCCAGCAGCCAAGATGTGCGTTACTCCTACAATGAGCAGTTCTTC. This encodes CASSQDVRYSYNEQFF. The rearrangement links TRBV4-3 to TRBJ2-1; D ambiguous. The germline V gene has CDR1 LGHNA and CDR2 YSLEER. CDR3 length equals 16 residues. Trimming took 0 bases from V and 0 from J, leaving 9 bases between them.

This clonotype was observed a few times. This chain links TRBV5-4 with TRBJ2-3; no definite D call. Germline assignment: CDR1 SGHNT and CDR2 YYREEE (reference sequence). The CDR3 is made up of 15 amino acids. Trimming left V 2 bases short and J 3 bases short, with 13 bases between. CDR3 sequence reads: CASSFSPPNTDTQYF. The CDR3, as DNA: TGTGCCAGCAGCTTTTCTCCCCCCAATACAGATACGCAGTATTTT.